This entry concerns a single T cell receptor beta chain. The antigen remains undetermined. This entry is derived from a study of CD8+ T cells in alopecia areata. Overall study findings and caveats: Only one nonresponder was present, which leaves the link between baseline CD8+ expansion and response uncertain. In lesional scalp, particularly from alopecia totalis/universalis, clonality was higher than in normal scalp. Treatment with tofacitinib significantly lowered scalp clonality and reduced expanded CD8+ clones among the top 100.

Stated treatment: oral pan-JAK inhibitor, 5-10 mg twice daily. Those with alopecia areata gave lesional scalp punch biopsies and peripheral blood. Germline assignment: CDR1 SGHRS and CDR2 YFSETQ. Between the trimmed V and J ends, which lost 3 bases and 10 bases, there was a span of 17 bases. The CDR3 contains 15 residues. The authors extracted RNA and reverse transcribed it into cDNA as the sequencing template. Profiling relied on immunoSEQ multiplex PCR, and the TCRdb table lists in-frame clones only, not all of them. The table records approximately 210,000 clones, more than 50% of them present only once.

Sample: CD4+ T cells sorted from blood, taken at week 24, from a patient treated with tofacitinib. J is TRBJ1-6 and V is TRBV5-1; D is unclear. This receptor was taken from a human donor with alopecia areata. CDR3 DNA: TGCGCCAGCAGCTCCTCCCTGGATATGGTGTCACCCCTCCACTTT. Translated, it gives CASSSSLDMVSPLHF.